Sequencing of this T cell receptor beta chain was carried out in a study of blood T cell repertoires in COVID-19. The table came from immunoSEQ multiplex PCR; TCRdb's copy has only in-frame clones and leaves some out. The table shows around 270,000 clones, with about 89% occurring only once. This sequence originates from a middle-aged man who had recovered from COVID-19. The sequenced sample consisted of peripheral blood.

This CDR3 reads CASSPLHRGEQPQHF. The CDR3 bases are TGTGCCAGCTCACCCCTCCACAGGGGTGAACAGCCCCAGCATTTT. V gene TRBV18 combines with J gene TRBJ1-5; 7 bases are a match to TRBD1. Germline V gives CDR1 KGHSH, CDR2 LQKENI. The trim removed 3 bases at V and 7 bases at J, leaving 9 bases unmatched. This CDR3 has 15 amino acids.